The clone carrying this T cell receptor (beta chain) was detected many times. Its antigen is as yet unknown. The CDR3 sequence is 15 residues long. Germline V CDR1 and CDR2: MNHNS, SASEGT. V was shortened by 6 bases and J by 8 bases, with 19 bases between the two germline ends. This sample stems from a study of immune heterogeneity within non-small cell lung tumors. Study-wide context: Classification of the tumors gave 4 squamous cell carcinomas, about 10 non-squamous carcinomas and 1 not otherwise specified. Findings and limits, study-wide: Largely different high-frequency T-cell receptor beta clonotypes were found between individual patients. Tumor sites within a patient were found to share identical dominant CDR3 beta clonotypes, and site-unique high-frequency clones were also present. Locally, T-cell clonality showed a moderate but significant correlation with tumor mutational burden measured at the same site (R about 0.34).

CDR3 of TCR beta was amplified by multiplex PCR that used 32 V and 13 J primers. In TCRdb, the multiplex PCR reads were re-called with MiXCR into one record per CDR3 protein. The table lists 14,000 to 15,000 distinct CDR3 sequences, less than 35% of them singletons. Template input, which was bulk tumor genomic DNA, totaled approximately 640 ng per sample. Biopsy collection occurred during surgery, with several far-apart biopsies per primary tumor. Each patient presented with untreated, newly diagnosed non-small cell lung cancer and received curative surgery. The sequence was collected from a man aged 40-50 years with non-small cell lung cancer. The chain combines TRBV6-1 with TRBJ1-4; D is perhaps TRBD1 (6 bases). Sequenced: lung tumor tissue. The CDR3 coding sequence is TGTGCCAGCAGACCTCGGGGGGGGGCGGCGGAAAAACTGTTTTTT. Translating it yields CASRPRGGAAEKLFF.